This T cell receptor (beta chain) was captured by sequencing in a study of siplizumab effects on memory and regulatory T cells (dated by TCRdb to between 2018 and 2020). Study-level background: The study examined how the anti-CD2 antibody siplizumab affects alloreactive T-cell subsets in allogeneic mixed lymphocyte reactions built from human PBMCs. General findings and caveats noted by the study authors: The cumulative frequency of alloreactive sequences traceable to unstimulated CD4+ memory T cells was significantly reduced by siplizumab. Among mappable alloreactive CD4+ clones, an average Treg-derived fraction of almost 70% was observed with siplizumab, compared with 26.9% in control reactions. Unstimulated naive T cells appeared more diverse than memory T cells, and naive cells seemed to contribute substantially to the alloresponse. Whether proliferating Tregs from siplizumab cultures actually had suppressive function was not functionally confirmed. For roughly 75-97% of proliferating CD4+ or CD8+ clones, no naive or memory phenotype could be assigned. Sequences below about 10^-5 frequency were poorly captured, so only a minor fraction of alloreactive clones could be mapped to unstimulated subsets.

Comments on this clone: What this receptor recognizes is not known. There are no base qualities to consult, and no much larger clone falls within one base.

Sorted unstimulated T cells and proliferating T cells recovered from mixed lymphocyte reactions underwent TCRbeta CDR3 sequencing. Fresh whole blood from approximately ten HLA-typed healthy donors was used to isolate PBMCs. To map where alloreactive clones came from, unstimulated CD4+ regulatory T cells were FACS-sorted. Receptor amplification or capture employed the immunoSEQ multiplex PCR assay. Some 1.1 x 10^5 TCR templates per sample were assayed by the deep sequencing platform. Genomic DNA extracted from sorted T cells was used for TCRbeta CDR3 sequencing. For the original study's pipeline: The R programming language was used for clonal analysis of the TCRbeta CDR3 data. Comparing unstimulated samples against CFSE-low samples taken after the reaction was how alloreactive CD4+ and CD8+ clones were defined. By matching sequences to the repertoires of sorted unstimulated Treg and non-Treg cells, each alloreactive CD4+ clone was assigned a regulatory or non-regulatory origin. The clones in this table, taken by TCRdb from immuneACCESS, are in-frame only. Not every clone is retained; where verified, under half of the shortfall comes from an unresolved V gene, and the cause of the rest is unknown. Clone size and V and J calls were adopted from that table, with D and trimming inferred from the DNA. Within this sample are approximately 100,000 clones, with approximately 93% of them counted one time only. Approximately 0.62% of the sample is in the top ten clones.

V is cut by 6 bases and J by 3 bases, and the space between the germline ends is 11 bases. Counted from cysteine to phenylalanine, this CDR3 has 13 amino acids. Only CDR3 DNA remains: 39 bases, in frame from the first base. Reading the germline V gene gives CDR1 SGHNT and CDR2 YENEEA. The clonotype comes from a human donor in good health. The sequenced material came from Tregs sorted from blood. This chain is built from TRBV11-3 and TRBJ2-5; a tentative D match to TRBD2 spans 5 bases. Read as DNA, the sequence is TGTGCCAGCAGTCACGAAGCGGAAGAGACCCAGTACTTC. It translates as CASSHEAEETQYF.